This is a list of T cell receptor beta chains from one sample in a study of radiotherapy plus CTLA-4 blockade in lung cancer. The method was immunoSEQ multiplex PCR; TCRdb's version includes in-frame clones alone and lacks a portion of them. In the table there are roughly 55,000 clones, approximately 70% of which are singletons. Sequencing used peripheral blood, obtained from a patient treated with radiotherapy plus ipilimumab. The receptor source for this set is a human donor with non-small cell lung cancer whose response to radiotherapy plus ipilimumab could not be evaluated. CDR3s leave out the opening cysteine and the closing phenylalanine or tryptophan.

V: TRBV6-5; J: TRBJ1-3; CDR3: ASSYDRDSGNTIY
V: TRBV6-5; J: TRBJ1-3; CDR3: ASSSPGSSGNTIY
V: TRBV5-1; J: TRBJ1-1; CDR3: ASSLGPGQVAEAF
V: TRBV11-3; J: TRBJ2-1; CDR3: ASSPGVYQGNEQF
V: TRBV4-3; J: TRBJ2-7; CDR3: ASSQGMGQPSYEQY
V: TRBV27; J: TRBJ1-1; CDR3: ASSLSSILTGKNTEAF
V: TRBV30; J: TRBJ1-4; CDR3: AWSAGGRASGEKLF
V: TRBV10-3; J: TRBJ1-1; CDR3: AISEGRPTLNTEAF
V: TRBV5-1; J: TRBJ1-1; CDR3: ASRDRGLTEAF
V: TRBV28; J: TRBJ1-1; CDR3: ASSLEILNTEAF